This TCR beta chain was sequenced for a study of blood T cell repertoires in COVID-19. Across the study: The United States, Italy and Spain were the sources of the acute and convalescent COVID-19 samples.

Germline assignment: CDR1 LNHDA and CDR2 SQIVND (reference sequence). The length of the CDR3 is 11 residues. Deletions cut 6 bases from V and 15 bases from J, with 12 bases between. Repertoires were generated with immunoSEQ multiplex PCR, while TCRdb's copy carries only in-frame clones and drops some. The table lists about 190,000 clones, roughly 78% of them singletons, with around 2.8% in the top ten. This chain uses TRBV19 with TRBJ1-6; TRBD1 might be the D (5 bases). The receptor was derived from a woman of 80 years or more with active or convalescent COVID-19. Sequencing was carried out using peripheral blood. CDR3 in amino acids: CASSHRSILHF. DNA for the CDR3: TGTGCCAGTAGCCACAGGTCCATCCTCCACTTT.